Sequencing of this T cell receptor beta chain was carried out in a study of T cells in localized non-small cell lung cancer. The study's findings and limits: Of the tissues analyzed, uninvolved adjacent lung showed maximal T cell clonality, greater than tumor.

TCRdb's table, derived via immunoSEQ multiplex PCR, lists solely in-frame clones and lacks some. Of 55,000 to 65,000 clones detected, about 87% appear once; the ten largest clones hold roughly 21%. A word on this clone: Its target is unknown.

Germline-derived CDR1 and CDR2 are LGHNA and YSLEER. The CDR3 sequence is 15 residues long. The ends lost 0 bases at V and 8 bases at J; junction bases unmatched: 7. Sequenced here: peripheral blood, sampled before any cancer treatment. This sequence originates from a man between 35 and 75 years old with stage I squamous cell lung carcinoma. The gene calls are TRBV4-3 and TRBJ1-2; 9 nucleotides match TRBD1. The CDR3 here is CASSQETPGQGGYTF. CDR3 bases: TGCGCCAGCAGCCAAGAGACTCCGGGACAGGGAGGCTACACCTTC.